The T cell receptor beta chain described here comes from a study of CD8+ T cells in alopecia areata. Whole-study context: Treated patients were given oral tofacitinib, which was dosed at 5 to 10 mg twice daily. The tofacitinib course ran for 6 to 18 months and was followed by 6 months off drug. Whole-study results and caveats: Higher clonality was seen in lesional scalp than in normal scalp, especially in alopecia totalis/universalis.

cDNA serving as the sequencing template came from extracted, reverse transcribed RNA. Sequencing was performed with immunoSEQ multiplex PCR; in TCRdb, only in-frame clones are kept and a portion is missing. The table shows about 180,000 clones, with 50% to 75% occurring only once. As to this clone: Antigen unknown.

The CDR3 extends over 15 amino acids. Deletions cut 4 bases from V and 4 bases from J, with 17 bases between. Germline loops: CDR1 GTSNPN, CDR2 SVGIG (reference sequence). The gene calls are TRBV30 and TRBJ1-5; possible D gene TRBD1, 5 bases. The specimen comprised CD4+ T cells sorted from blood, sampled at week 0. This TCR was recovered from a human donor with alopecia areata. The CDR3 loop reads CAWNSGLSGNQPQHF. CDR3 bases: TGTGCCTGGAATTCGGGACTATCGGGAAATCAGCCCCAGCATTTT.